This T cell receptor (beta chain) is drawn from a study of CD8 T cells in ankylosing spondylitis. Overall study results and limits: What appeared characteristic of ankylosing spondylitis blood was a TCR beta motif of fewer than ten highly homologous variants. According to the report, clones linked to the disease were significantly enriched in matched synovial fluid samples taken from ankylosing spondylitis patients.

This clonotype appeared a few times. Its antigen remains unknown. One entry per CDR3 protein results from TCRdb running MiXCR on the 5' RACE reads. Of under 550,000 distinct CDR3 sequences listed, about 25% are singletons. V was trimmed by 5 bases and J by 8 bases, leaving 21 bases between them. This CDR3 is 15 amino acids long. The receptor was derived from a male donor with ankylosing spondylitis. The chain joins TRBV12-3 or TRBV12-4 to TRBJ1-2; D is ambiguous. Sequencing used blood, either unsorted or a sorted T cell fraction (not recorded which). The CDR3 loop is CASSPLDQIRRGYTF. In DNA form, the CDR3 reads TGTGCCAGCAGTCCCTTGGACCAAATCCGGCGCGGCTACACCTTC.